This TCR beta chain came from a study of response to subunit inactivated influenza vaccine. Notes on the study in general: The authors offered the suggestion that each seasonal influenza vaccination recruits few new T cells.

The CDR3 loop spans 13 amino acids. Germline CDR1 reads MNHNY; CDR2 reads SVGAGI (reference sequence). V lost 5 bases and J lost 2, with 9 bases in between. A single record per CDR3 protein comes from TCRdb applying MiXCR to the RT-PCR reads. The sample has more than 250,000 distinct CDR3 sequences, 21% seen once. On this clonotype itself: What it recognizes is unknown.

This receptor was identified in a man between 50 and 69 years old who received an inactivated influenza vaccine. J is TRBJ2-5 and V is TRBV6-6, with a possible D match to TRBD1 (6 bases). The sequencing used PBMCs from blood, collected approximately 20 months after vaccination. CDR3 nucleotides: TGTGCCAGCAGTAGGGGGATGCAAGAGACCCAGTACTTC. Translation gives CASSRGMQETQYF.